This T cell receptor beta chain was documented in a study of cytomegalovirus exposure and HLA in healthy donors. Between the trimmed V and J ends, which lost 7 bases and 0 bases, there was a span of 13 bases. CDR1 is LNHDA, CDR2 SQIVND, per germline (reference sequence). The CDR3 consists of 15 residues. It was with 60 Vbeta and 13 Jbeta primers that the PCR ran. Profiled with immunoSEQ multiplex PCR; TCRdb holds only in-frame clones, not every one. Altogether around 130,000 clones are present, around 66% being singletons, with the ten largest covering roughly 1.4%. Whole-study results and caveats: Looking again later, the authors saw that most CMV-associated TCR beta chains seemed HLA-restricted. Presence/absence analyses rested on an assumption that sequencing depth was roughly uniform across donors. The likely origin of a cluster of highly shared sequence variants was a sequencing artifact. In a later analysis, TCR beta V- and J-gene trimming was associated with a missense DCLRE1C variant.

Comment on this clone: Its antigen is not known.

The chain couples TRBV19 to TRBJ1-5; D ambiguous. The source material was PBMCs. This sequence originates from a man between 18 and 35 years old in good health and CMV-seronegative. This CDR3 reads CASTPRILSNQPQHF. DNA of the CDR3: TGTGCCAGTACCCCTCGTATCCTTAGCAATCAGCCCCAGCATTTT.